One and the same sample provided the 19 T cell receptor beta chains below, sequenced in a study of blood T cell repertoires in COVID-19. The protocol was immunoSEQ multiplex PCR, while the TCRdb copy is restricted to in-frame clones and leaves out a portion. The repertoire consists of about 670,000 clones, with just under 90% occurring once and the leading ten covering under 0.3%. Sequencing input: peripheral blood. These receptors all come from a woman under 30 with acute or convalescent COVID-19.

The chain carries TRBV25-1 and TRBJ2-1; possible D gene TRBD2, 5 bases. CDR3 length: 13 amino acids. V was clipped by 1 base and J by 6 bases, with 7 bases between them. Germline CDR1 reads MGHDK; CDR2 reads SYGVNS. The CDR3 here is CASSEFAGNEQFF. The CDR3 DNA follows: TGTGCCAGCAGTGAATTCGCGGGCAATGAGCAGTTCTTC.

CDR3: CASSSTGTDDQPQHF. The CDR3 region has the DNA TGCGCCAGCAGTTCGACCGGGACAGATGATCAGCCCCAGCATTTT. The genes are TRBV5-1 and TRBJ1-5; 7 bases are a match to TRBD1. Trimming removed 5 bases from V and 5 bases from J; junction bases left unmatched: 10. Germline CDR1 reads SGHRS; CDR2 reads YFSETQ. This CDR3 is built from 15 residues.

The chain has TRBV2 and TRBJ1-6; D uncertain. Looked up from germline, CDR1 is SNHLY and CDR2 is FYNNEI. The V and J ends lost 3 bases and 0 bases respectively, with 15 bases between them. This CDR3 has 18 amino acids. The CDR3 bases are TGTGCCAGCAGTGAGTTGAGGGCCTCGAGCTCCTATAATTCACCCCTCCACTTT. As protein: CASSELRASSSYNSPLHF.

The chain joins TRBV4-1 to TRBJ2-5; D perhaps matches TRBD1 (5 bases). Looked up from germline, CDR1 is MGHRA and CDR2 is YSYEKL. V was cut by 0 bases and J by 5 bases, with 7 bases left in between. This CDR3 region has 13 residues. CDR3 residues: CASSQDPGETQYF. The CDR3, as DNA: TGCGCCAGCAGCCAAGACCCAGGGGAGACCCAGTACTTC.

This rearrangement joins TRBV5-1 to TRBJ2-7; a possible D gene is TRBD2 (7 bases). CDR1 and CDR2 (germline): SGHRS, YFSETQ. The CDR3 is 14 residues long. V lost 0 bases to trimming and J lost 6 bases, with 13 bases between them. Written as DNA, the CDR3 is TGCGCCAGCAGCTTGGCGGGGGGAGGGGGCGAGCAGTACTTC. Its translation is CASSLAGGGGEQYF.

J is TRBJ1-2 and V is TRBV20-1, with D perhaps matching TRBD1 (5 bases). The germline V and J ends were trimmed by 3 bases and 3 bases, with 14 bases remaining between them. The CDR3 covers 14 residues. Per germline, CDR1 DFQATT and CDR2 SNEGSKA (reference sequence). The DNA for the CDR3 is TGCAGTGCTAGTAGTGGAGCCAGGGACTATGGCTACACCTTC. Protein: CSASSGARDYGYTF.

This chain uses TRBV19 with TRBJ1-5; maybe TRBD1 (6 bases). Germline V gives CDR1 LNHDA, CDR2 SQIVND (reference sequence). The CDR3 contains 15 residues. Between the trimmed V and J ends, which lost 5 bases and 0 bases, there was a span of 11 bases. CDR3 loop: CASSYGRGSNQPQHF. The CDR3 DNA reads TGTGCCAGTAGTTACGGCAGGGGTAGCAATCAGCCCCAGCATTTT.

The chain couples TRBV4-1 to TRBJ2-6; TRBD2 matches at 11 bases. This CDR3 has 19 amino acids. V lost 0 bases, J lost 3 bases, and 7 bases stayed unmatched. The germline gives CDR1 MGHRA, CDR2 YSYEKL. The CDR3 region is CASSQEGLAGGYGANVLTF. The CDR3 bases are TGCGCCAGCAGCCAAGAGGGGCTAGCGGGGGGTTATGGGGCCAACGTCCTGACTTTC.

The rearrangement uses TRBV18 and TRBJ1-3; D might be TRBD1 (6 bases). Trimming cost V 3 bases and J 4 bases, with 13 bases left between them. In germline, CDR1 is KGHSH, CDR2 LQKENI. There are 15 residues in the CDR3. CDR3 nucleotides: TGTGCCAGCTCACCTGGGCAGGGGCCAGGAAACACCATATATTTT. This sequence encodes CASSPGQGPGNTIYF.

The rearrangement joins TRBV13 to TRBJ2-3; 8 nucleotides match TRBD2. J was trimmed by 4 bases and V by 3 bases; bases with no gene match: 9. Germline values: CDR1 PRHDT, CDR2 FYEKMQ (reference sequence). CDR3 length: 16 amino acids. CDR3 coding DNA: TGTGCCAGCAGCTTTAGGCGGGGGGACTCCTCAGATACGCAGTATTTT. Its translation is CASSFRRGDSSDTQYF. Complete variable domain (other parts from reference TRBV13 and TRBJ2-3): AAGVIQSPRHLIKEKRETATLKCYPIPRHDTVYWYQQGPGQDPQFLISFYEKMQSDKGSIPDRFSAQQFSDYHSELNMSSLELGDSALYFCASSFRRGDSSDTQYFGPGTRLTVL.

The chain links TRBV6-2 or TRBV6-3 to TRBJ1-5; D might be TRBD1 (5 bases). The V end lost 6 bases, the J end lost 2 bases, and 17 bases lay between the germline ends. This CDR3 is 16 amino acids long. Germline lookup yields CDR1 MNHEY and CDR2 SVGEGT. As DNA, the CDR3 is TGTGCCAGCAGCCTCTCGGGGGGGGGAGGCAATCAGCCCCAGCATTTT. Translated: CASSLSGGGGNQPQHF.

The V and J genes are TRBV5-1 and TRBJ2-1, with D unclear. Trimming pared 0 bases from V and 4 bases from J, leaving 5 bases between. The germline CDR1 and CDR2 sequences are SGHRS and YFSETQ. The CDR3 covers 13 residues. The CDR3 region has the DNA TGCGCCAGCAGCTTGGTCCCGTACAATGAGCAGTTCTTC. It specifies CASSLVPYNEQFF.

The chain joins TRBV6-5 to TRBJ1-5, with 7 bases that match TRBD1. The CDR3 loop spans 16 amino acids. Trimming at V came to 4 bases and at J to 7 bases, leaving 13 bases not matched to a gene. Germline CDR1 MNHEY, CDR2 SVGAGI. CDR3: CASSSTGSGVGQPQHF. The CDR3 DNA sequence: TGTGCCAGCAGTTCGACAGGGTCGGGTGTAGGGCAGCCCCAGCATTTT.

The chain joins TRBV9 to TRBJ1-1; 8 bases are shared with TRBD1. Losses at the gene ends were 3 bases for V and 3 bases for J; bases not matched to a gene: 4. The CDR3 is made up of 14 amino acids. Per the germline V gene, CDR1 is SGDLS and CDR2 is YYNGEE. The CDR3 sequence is CASSGTGGDTEAFF. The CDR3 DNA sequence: TGTGCCAGCAGCGGTACAGGGGGAGACACTGAAGCTTTCTTT. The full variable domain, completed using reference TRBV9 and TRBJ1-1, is DSGVTQTPKHLITATGQRVTLRCSPRSGDLSVYWYQQSLDQGLQFLIQYYNGEERAKGNILERFSAQQFPDLHSELNLSSLELGDSALYFCASSGTGGDTEAFFGQGTRLTVV.

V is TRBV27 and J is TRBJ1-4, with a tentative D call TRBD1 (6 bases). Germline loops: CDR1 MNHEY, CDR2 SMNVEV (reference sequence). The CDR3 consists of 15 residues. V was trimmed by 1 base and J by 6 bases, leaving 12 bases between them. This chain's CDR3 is CASSLYGRGDEKLFF. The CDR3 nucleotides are TGTGCCAGCAGTTTATACGGCAGGGGCGATGAAAAACTGTTTTTT.

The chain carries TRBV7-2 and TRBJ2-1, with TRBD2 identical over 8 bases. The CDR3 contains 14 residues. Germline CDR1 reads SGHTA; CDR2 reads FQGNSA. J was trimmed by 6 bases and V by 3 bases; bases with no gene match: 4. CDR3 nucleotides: TGTGCCAGCAGCTTTAGCGGGGACCTCAATGAGCAGTTCTTC. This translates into CASSFSGDLNEQFF.

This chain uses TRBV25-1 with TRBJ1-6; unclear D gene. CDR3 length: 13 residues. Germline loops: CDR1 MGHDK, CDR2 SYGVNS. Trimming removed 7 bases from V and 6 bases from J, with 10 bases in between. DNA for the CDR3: TGTGCCAGCAAACAGTCCGGTAATTCACCCCTCCACTTT. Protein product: CASKQSGNSPLHF.

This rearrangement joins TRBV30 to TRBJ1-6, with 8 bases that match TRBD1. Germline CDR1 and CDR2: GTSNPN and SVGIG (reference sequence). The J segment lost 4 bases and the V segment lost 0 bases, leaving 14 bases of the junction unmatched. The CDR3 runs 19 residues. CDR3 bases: TGTGCCTGGAGTGTACGGACAGGGATCGCTTATGGGTATAATTCACCCCTCCACTTT. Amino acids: CAWSVRTGIAYGYNSPLHF.

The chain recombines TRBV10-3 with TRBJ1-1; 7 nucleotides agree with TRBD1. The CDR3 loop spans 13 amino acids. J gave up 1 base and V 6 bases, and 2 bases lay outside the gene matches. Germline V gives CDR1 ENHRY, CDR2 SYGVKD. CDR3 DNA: TGTGCCATCAGAGACAGGGAGAACACTGAAGCTTTCTTT. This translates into CAIRDRENTEAFF.